The entry below gives a single TCR beta chain sequence along with its context. Its antigen is as yet unknown. This entry comes from a study of shared clonotypes between healthy human individuals. TCRdb keeps only in-frame clones here, not all; method: immunoSEQ multiplex PCR. The sample has 2 million to 2.5 million clones; 93% are singletons. The V gene end was trimmed by 7 bases and the J gene end by 2 bases; junction bases not matched to a gene: 4. Germline loops: CDR1 MNHEY, CDR2 SVGAGI. The CDR3 contains 14 residues. Findings of the study overall: Depth was large, yet rarefaction showed that sorted-subset sequencing was incomplete.

Sequencing was done on a sample of naive CD4+ T cells from PBMCs. Stated subset: CD45RA+ positively selected. This clonotype originated in a young man in good health. Some clones in this sample may be carry-over from other donors' samples. The chain carries TRBV6-5 and TRBJ1-2, with TRBD1 matching over 10 bases. CDR3 sequence (DNA): TGTGCCAGCAATAGGGGACAGGGGAACTATGGCTACACCTTC. Its protein is CASNRGQGNYGYTF.